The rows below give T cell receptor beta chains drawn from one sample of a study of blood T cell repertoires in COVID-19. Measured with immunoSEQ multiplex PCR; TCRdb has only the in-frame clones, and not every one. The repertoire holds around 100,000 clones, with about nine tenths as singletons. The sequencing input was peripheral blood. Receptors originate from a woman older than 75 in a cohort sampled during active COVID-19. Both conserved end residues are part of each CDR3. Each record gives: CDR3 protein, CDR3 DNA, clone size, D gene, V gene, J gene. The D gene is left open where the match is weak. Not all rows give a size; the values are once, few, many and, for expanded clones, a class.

CASTLDSLAKNIQYF	TGTGCCAGCACCCTGGACAGCCTAGCCAAAAACATTCAGTACTTC	NA	NA	TRBV6-5	TRBJ2-4
CASSEEGQGSSPLHF	TGCGCCAGCAGTGAGGAGGGACAGGGCTCCTCACCCCTCCACTTT	few	TRBD1	TRBV10-1	TRBJ1-6
CASSLASIKTQYF	TGTGCCAGCAGCTTGGCCTCCATCAAGACCCAGTACTTC	NA	NA	TRBV7-9	TRBJ2-5
CASSPTTSTPDTQYF	TGTGCCAGCTCACCCACAACCTCAACCCCAGATACGCAGTATTTT	NA	NA	TRBV18	TRBJ2-3
CASSPSGSPYEQYF	TGTGCCAGCAGCCCAAGCGGAAGCCCCTACGAGCAGTACTTC	few	NA	TRBV7-9	TRBJ2-7
CASSTGNEQFF	TGTGCCAGCAGTACAGGGAACGAGCAGTTCTTC	NA	NA	TRBV12-3/TRBV12-4	TRBJ2-1
CASSIGTYYGYTF	TGTGCCAGTAGTATTGGGACATACTATGGCTACACCTTC	NA	NA	TRBV19	TRBJ1-2
CASSERPSGNQPQHF	TGTGCCAGCAGTGAAAGACCTTCAGGTAATCAGCCCCAGCATTTT	NA	NA	TRBV2	TRBJ1-5
CASSYSWGDSNQPQHF	TGTGCCAGCAGTTACTCGTGGGGGGATAGCAATCAGCCCCAGCATTTT	few	NA	TRBV6-5	TRBJ1-5
CAISERGGRVYGYTF	TGTGCCATCAGTGAGCGCGGGGGGCGCGTCTATGGCTACACCTTC	few	NA	TRBV10-3	TRBJ1-2
CASSTSPWRNQPQHF	TGTGCCAGCAGTACATCACCCTGGCGCAATCAGCCCCAGCATTTT	once	NA	TRBV28	TRBJ1-5
CASSLSGGNAEAFF	TGTGCCAGCAGTTTATCAGGGGGCAACGCTGAAGCTTTCTTT	NA	TRBD1	TRBV28	TRBJ1-1
CASSPPGTVKETQYF	TGTGCCAGCTCACCGCCAGGGACAGTGAAAGAGACCCAGTACTTC	NA	TRBD1	TRBV18	TRBJ2-5
CASSQGLAGRNEQFF	TGCGCCAGCAGCCAAGGACTAGCGGGAAGGAATGAGCAGTTCTTC	NA	TRBD2	TRBV5-1	TRBJ2-1
CASTERESNTGELFF	TGTGCCAGCACCGAAAGGGAGTCAAACACCGGGGAGCTGTTTTTT	NA	NA	TRBV2	TRBJ2-2
CASSYGWGLGGYTF	TGTGCCAGCAGTTACGGGTGGGGGCTGGGTGGCTACACCTTC	NA	NA	TRBV6-5	TRBJ1-2
CASSINTGNTIYF	TGTGCCAGCAGCATAAATACAGGAAACACCATATATTTT	NA	NA	TRBV7-2	TRBJ1-3
CASSLATVISNQPQHF	TGTGCCAGCAGCTTGGCCACAGTCATAAGCAATCAGCCCCAGCATTTT	NA	NA	TRBV5-6	TRBJ1-5
CAWRGGWGQGRNTEAFF	TGTGCCTGGAGAGGGGGTTGGGGGCAGGGAAGGAACACTGAAGCTTTCTTT	NA	NA	TRBV30	TRBJ1-1
CASSQRRSQSYNEQFF	TGTGCCAGCAGCCAAAGGCGGAGTCAATCCTACAATGAGCAGTTCTTC	NA	NA	TRBV4-2	TRBJ2-1
CASRSLGSRSYEQYF	TGTGCCAGCAGGTCACTAGGGTCCAGATCCTACGAGCAGTACTTC	once	NA	TRBV28	TRBJ2-7
CASSITILNEQFF	TGTGCCAGTAGTATAACTATACTCAATGAGCAGTTCTTC	NA	NA	TRBV19	TRBJ2-1
CASRFEGTGDEKLFF	TGTGCCAGCAGGTTCGAGGGGACAGGGGACGAAAAACTGTTTTTT	NA	TRBD1	TRBV7-8	TRBJ1-4
CASSLDREAFF	TGTGCCAGCAGCTTAGACAGGGAAGCTTTCTTT	NA	NA	TRBV7-9	TRBJ1-1
CSASVGGEETQYF	TGCAGTGCTAGTGTTGGGGGGGAAGAGACCCAGTACTTC	NA	TRBD2	TRBV20-1	TRBJ2-5
CASSDRDRVSNEQFF	TGTGCCAGTAGTGACCGGGACAGGGTAAGCAATGAGCAGTTCTTC	NA	TRBD1	TRBV19	TRBJ2-1
CASSESGQGTGAPEFF	TGCGCCAGCAGTGAGTCGGGACAGGGGACGGGAGCCCCGGAGTTCTTC	once	TRBD1	TRBV10-1	TRBJ2-1
CPSSNQPQHF	TGTCCCTCCAGCAATCAGCCCCAGCATTTT	NA	NA	TRBV24-1	TRBJ1-5
CASSLGLAGGIEELFF	TGTGCCAGCAGCTTAGGGTTGGCAGGGGGAATCGAGGAGCTGTTTTTT	NA	TRBD1	TRBV11-3	TRBJ2-2
CASSSQGERRQPQHF	TGTGCCAGCAGCTCCCAGGGGGAAAGAAGGCAGCCCCAGCATTTT	NA	TRBD1	TRBV5-6	TRBJ1-5
CASRASTLNEQFF	TGTGCCAGCAGGGCATCGACTCTCAATGAGCAGTTCTTC	NA	NA	TRBV28	TRBJ2-1
CASSDRGLSYEQYF	TGTGCCAGCAGTGACCGGGGACTCTCCTACGAGCAGTACTTC	NA	NA	TRBV6-1	TRBJ2-7
CASHEEASGGYYEQYF	TGTGCCAGCCATGAGGAAGCCAGCGGGGGATACTACGAGCAGTACTTC	NA	TRBD2	TRBV28	TRBJ2-7
CSARDLNEQFF	TGCAGTGCTAGAGATCTGAATGAGCAGTTCTTC	NA	NA	TRBV20-1	TRBJ2-1
CASSVLANEQFF	TGTGCCAGCAGTGTACTAGCAAATGAGCAGTTCTTC	once	NA	TRBV2	TRBJ2-1
CASSEDGDTNSPLHF	TGCGCCAGCAGCGAGGACGGGGACACCAATTCACCCCTCCACTTT	NA	NA	TRBV5-1	TRBJ1-6
CASSTGTAYNEQFF	TGTGCCAGCAGCACTGGGACAGCTTACAATGAGCAGTTCTTC	NA	TRBD1	TRBV7-2	TRBJ2-1
CASSERGTATNEKLFF	TGTGCCAGCTCTGAGCGGGGGACGGCAACTAATGAAAAACTGTTTTTT	NA	NA	TRBV18	TRBJ1-4
CASRPQAGNTEAFF	TGTGCCAGCAGGCCGCAGGCGGGGAACACTGAAGCTTTCTTT	NA	NA	TRBV9	TRBJ1-1
CASSSAGGPWEQYF	TGTGCCAGCAGCTCGGCGGGAGGGCCTTGGGAGCAGTACTTC	NA	TRBD2	TRBV5-4	TRBJ2-7
CASGGDTFSYEQYF	TGCGCCAGCGGGGGGGACACCTTCTCCTACGAGCAGTACTTC	NA	NA	TRBV5-1	TRBJ2-7
CASRFGLAGAGTDTQYF	TGTGCCAGCAGATTCGGACTAGCGGGAGCGGGAACAGATACGCAGTATTTT	NA	TRBD2	TRBV5-4	TRBJ2-3
CSVTGGIRDTEAFF	TGCAGCGTTACAGGGGGCATAAGGGACACTGAAGCTTTCTTT	NA	TRBD1	TRBV29-1	TRBJ1-1
CASSTRQATYEQYF	TGTGCCAGTAGTACTCGACAGGCTACTTACGAGCAGTACTTC	NA	NA	TRBV19	TRBJ2-7
CASSLSGPTPSEQYF	TGTGCCAGCAGCTTGAGCGGGCCAACCCCGAGCGAGCAGTACTTC	NA	NA	TRBV7-2	TRBJ2-7
CAITTGDNSPLHF	TGTGCCATTACGACAGGGGACAATTCACCCCTCCACTTT	NA	TRBD1	TRBV6-6	TRBJ1-6
CASSLAIGRGDTDTQYF	TGTGCCAGCAGCTTGGCCATTGGCCGGGGAGACACAGATACGCAGTATTTT	NA	NA	TRBV11-2	TRBJ2-3
CASSPPWQGGYYGYTF	TGTGCCAGCTCACCACCGTGGCAGGGCGGTTACTATGGCTACACCTTC	NA	NA	TRBV18	TRBJ1-2
CASSPQGVAKNIQYF	TGTGCCAGCAGCCCTCAGGGGGTAGCCAAAAACATTCAGTACTTC	NA	TRBD1	TRBV7-8	TRBJ2-4
CASSRGGQTDTQYF	TGCGCCAGCAGCCGAGGGGGCCAGACAGATACGCAGTATTTT	NA	TRBD1	TRBV4-1	TRBJ2-3
CASSIGRLGYEQYF	TGTGCCAGTAGTATAGGGAGACTAGGCTACGAGCAGTACTTC	NA	NA	TRBV19	TRBJ2-7
CASRPGQLYNEQFF	TGTGCCAGCAGGCCTGGACAGCTATACAATGAGCAGTTCTTC	NA	NA	TRBV27	TRBJ2-1
CASSAGTATNEKLFF	TGTGCCAGCAGCGCAGGGACAGCAACTAATGAAAAACTGTTTTTT	NA	TRBD1	TRBV9	TRBJ1-4
CSASSGQGSYEQYF	TGCAGTGCTAGTTCAGGCCAGGGTTCCTACGAGCAGTACTTC	NA	NA	TRBV20-1	TRBJ2-7
CASSAGQGEGRGTQYF	TGTGCCAGCAGTGCCGGACAGGGAGAGGGCCGGGGGACCCAGTACTTC	NA	TRBD1	TRBV27	TRBJ2-5
CASSEGTANEQFF	TGTGCCAGCAGTGAAGGGACTGCGAATGAGCAGTTCTTC	NA	NA	TRBV2	TRBJ2-1
CASSPPLALNTGELFF	TGTGCCAGCAGCCCCCCCCTAGCGCTGAACACCGGGGAGCTGTTTTTT	NA	NA	TRBV5-4	TRBJ2-2
CAISERGREDEQYF	TGTGCCATCAGTGAGCGGGGGCGGGAGGACGAGCAGTACTTC	many	TRBD2	TRBV10-3	TRBJ2-7
CASSLAGFSGNTIYF	TGTGCCAGCAGTTTAGCGGGATTCTCTGGAAACACCATATATTTT	NA	NA	TRBV27	TRBJ1-3